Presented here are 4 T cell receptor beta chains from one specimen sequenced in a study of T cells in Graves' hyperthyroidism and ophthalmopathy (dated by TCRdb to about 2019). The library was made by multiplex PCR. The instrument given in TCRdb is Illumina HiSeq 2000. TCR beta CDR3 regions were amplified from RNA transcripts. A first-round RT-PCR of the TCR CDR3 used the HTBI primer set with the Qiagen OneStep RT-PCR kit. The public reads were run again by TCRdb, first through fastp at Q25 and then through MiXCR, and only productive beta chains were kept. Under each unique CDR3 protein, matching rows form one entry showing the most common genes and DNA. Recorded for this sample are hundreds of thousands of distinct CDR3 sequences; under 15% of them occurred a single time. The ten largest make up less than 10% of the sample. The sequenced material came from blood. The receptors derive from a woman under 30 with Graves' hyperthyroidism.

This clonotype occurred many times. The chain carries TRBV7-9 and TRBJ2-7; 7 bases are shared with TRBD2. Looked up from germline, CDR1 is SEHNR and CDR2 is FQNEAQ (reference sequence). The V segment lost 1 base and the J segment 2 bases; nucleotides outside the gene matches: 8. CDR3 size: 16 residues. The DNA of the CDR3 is TGTGCCAGCAGCTTAGGGGGGGGACGGCCGACCTACGAGCAGTACTTC. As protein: CASSLGGGRPTYEQYF.

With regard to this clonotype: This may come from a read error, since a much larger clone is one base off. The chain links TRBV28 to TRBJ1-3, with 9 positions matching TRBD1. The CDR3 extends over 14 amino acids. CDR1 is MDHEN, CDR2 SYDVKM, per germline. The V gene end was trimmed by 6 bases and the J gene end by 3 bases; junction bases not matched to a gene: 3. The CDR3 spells CASRDRGSGNTIYF. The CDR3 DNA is TGTGCCAGCAGGGACAGGGGAAGTGGAAACACCATATATTTT.

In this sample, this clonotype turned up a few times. CDR3 sequence (DNA): TGTGCCAGCAGTGAATCCAGGACAGGGGGCTACGAGCAGTACTTC. This codes for CASSESRTGGYEQYF. The V and J genes are TRBV25-1 and TRBJ2-7; 10 nucleotides align to TRBD1. The CDR3 runs 15 residues. V gave up 1 base and J gave up 3 bases; unmatched junction bases: 3. CDR1 is MGHDK and CDR2 is SYGVNS in the germline V gene.

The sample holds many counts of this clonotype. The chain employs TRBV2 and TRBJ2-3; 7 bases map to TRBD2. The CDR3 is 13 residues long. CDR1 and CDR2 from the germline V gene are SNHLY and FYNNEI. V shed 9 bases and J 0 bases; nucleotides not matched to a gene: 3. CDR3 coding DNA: TGTGCCAGTGGACTAGTTAGCACAGATACGCAGTATTTT. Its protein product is CASGLVSTDTQYF. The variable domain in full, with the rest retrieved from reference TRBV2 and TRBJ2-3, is EPEVTQTPSHQVTQMGQEVILRCVPISNHLYFYWYRQILGQKVEFLVSFYNNEISEKSEIFDDQFSVERPDGSNFTLKIRSTKLEDSAMYFCASGLVSTDTQYFGPGTRLTVL.